This record looks at one TCR beta chain sequence and its context. Antigen specificity is unknown. CDR3 length equals 12 residues. The V gene lost 8 bases and the J gene lost 2 bases, with 6 bases spanning the gap. Germline V gives CDR1 ENHRY, CDR2 SYGVKD. The record originates from a study of identical twins. Notes on the study in general: Potential partial confounding of zero-insertion analyses by invariant MAIT and iNKT cells was noted. Conclusions leaned on cross-sectional statistical analysis and did not track the same donors over time.

TCRdb analysed the 5' RACE reads with MiXCR anew, one entry per CDR3 protein. The sample shows some 440,000 distinct CDR3 sequences, roughly 24% of them seen only once. These data were also reused for a study on T cells expressing NK-cell markers. That report notes: NKG2C+ dominant clonotype frequencies in roughly six donors were about 1.0-8% of CD8+ T cells.

The J gene is TRBJ2-2, the V gene TRBV10-3; D gene uncertain. The sequence was obtained from a woman aged 18-35 years in good health. The specimen was CD4+ T cells sorted from blood. CDR3 in DNA: TGTGCCATCCGAGCTAACACCGGGGAGCTGTTTTTT. Its protein product is CAIRANTGELFF.